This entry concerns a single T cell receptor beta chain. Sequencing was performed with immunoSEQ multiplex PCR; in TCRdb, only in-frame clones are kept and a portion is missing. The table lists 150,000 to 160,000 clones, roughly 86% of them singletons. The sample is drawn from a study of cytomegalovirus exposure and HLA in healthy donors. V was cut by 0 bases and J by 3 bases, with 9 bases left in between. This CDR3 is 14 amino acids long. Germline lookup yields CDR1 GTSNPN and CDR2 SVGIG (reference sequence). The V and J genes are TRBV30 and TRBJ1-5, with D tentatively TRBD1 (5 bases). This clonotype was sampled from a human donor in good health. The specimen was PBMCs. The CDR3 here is CAWSVGGNNQPQHF. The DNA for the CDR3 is TGTGCCTGGAGTGTCGGGGGGAACAATCAGCCCCAGCATTTT.